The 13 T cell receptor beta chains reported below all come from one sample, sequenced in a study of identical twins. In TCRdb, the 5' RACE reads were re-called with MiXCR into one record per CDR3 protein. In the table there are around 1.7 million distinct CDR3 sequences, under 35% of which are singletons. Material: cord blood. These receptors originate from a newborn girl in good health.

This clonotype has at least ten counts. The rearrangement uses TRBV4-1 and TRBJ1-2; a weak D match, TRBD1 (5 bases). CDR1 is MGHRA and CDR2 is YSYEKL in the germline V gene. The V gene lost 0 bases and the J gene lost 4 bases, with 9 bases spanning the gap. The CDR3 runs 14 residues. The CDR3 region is CASSQESGSYGYTF. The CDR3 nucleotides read TGCGCCAGCAGCCAAGAATCAGGGAGCTATGGCTACACCTTC.

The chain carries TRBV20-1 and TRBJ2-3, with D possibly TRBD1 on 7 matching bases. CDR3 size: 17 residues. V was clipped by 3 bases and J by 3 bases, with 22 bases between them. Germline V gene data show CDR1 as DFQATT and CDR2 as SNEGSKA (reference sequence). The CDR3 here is CSASPGGYRGVTDTQYF. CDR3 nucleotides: TGCAGTGCTAGTCCCGGGGGTTACAGGGGCGTTACAGATACGCAGTATTTT.

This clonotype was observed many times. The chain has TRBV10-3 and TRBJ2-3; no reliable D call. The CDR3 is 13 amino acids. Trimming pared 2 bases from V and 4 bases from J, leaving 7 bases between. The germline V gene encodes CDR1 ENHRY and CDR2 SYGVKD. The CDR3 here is CAISEGQADTQYF. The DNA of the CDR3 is TGTGCCATCAGTGAGGGCCAAGCAGATACGCAGTATTTT.

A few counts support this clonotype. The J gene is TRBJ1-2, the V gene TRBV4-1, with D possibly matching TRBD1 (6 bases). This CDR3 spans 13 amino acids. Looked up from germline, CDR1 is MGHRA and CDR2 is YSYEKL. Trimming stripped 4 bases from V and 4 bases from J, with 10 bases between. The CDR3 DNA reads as TGCGCCAGCAGCCCCGCAGGGGCCTATGGCTACACCTTC. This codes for CASSPAGAYGYTF.

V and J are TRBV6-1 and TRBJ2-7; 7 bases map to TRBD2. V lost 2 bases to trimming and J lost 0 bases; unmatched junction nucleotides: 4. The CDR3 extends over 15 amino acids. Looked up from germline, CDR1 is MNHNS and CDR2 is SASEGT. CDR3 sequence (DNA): TGTGCCAGCAGTGAACAGCGGGGTAGCTCCTACGAGCAGTACTTC. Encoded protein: CASSEQRGSSYEQYF.

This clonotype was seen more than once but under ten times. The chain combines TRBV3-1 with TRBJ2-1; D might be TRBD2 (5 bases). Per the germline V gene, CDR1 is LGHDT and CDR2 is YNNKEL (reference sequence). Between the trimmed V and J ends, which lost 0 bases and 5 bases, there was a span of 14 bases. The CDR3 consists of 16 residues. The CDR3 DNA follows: TGTGCCAGCAGCCAAGATACCCTAGCCGGCCACAATGAGCAGTTCTTC. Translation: CASSQDTLAGHNEQFF.

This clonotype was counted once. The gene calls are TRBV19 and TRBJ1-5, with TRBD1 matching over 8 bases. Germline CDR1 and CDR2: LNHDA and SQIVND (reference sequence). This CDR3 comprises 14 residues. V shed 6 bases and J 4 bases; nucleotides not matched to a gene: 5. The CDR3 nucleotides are TGTGCCAGTAGGAAGACAGGGGTTAATCAGCCCCAGCATTTT. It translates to CASRKTGVNQPQHF.

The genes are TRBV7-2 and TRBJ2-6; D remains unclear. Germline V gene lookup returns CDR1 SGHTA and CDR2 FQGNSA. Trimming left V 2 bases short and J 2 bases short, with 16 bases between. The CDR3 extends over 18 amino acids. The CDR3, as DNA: TGTGCCAGCAGCTTAAGGTTATTAGGTGCTACTGGGGCCAACGTCCTGACTTTC. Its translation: CASSLRLLGATGANVLTF.

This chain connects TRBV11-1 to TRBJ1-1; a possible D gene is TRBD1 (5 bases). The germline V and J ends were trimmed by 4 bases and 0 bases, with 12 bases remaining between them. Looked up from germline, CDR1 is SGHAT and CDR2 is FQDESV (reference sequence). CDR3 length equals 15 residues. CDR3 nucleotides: TGTGCCAGCAGCTCCCAGAGGGGTATGAACACTGAAGCTTTCTTT. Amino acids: CASSSQRGMNTEAFF.

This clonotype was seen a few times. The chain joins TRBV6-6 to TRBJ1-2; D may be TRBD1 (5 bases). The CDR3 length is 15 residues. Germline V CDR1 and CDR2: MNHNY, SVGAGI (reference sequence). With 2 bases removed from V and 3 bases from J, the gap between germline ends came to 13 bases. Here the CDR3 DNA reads TGTGCCAGCAGTTACCGGGATCCGGGACACTATGGCTACACCTTC. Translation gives CASSYRDPGHYGYTF.

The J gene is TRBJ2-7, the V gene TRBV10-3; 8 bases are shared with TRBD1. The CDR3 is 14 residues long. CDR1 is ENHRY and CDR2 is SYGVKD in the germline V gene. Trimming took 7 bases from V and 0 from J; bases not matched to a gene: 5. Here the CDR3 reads CAIKRGQVSYEQYF. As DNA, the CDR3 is TGTGCCATCAAACGGGGACAGGTCTCCTACGAGCAGTACTTC.

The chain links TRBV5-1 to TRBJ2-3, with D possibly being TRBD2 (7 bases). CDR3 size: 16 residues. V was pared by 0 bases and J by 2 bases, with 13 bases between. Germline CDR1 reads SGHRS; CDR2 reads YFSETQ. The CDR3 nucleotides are TGCGCCAGCAGCTTGGCTTTCGGGGGGCCCACAGATACGCAGTATTTT. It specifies CASSLAFGGPTDTQYF.

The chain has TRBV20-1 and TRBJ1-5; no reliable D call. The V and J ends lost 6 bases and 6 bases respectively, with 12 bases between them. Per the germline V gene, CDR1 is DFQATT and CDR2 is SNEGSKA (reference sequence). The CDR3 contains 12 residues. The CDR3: CSARRVGQPQHF. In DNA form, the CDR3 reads TGCAGTGCGAGACGGGTGGGTCAGCCCCAGCATTTT.